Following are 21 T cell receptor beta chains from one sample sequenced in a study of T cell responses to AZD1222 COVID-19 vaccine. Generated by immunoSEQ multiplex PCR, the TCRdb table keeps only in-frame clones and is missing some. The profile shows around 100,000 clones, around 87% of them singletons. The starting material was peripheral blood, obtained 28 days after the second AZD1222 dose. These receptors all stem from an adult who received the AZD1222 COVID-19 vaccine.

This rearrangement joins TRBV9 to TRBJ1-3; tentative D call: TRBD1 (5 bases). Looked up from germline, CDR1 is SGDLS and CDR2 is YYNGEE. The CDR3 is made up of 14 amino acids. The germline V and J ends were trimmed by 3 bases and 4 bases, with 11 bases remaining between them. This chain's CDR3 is CASSDTGTGNTIYF. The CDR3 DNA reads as TGTGCCAGCAGCGACACCGGGACGGGAAACACCATATATTTT. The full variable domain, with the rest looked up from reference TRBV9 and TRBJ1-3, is DSGVTQTPKHLITATGQRVTLRCSPRSGDLSVYWYQQSLDQGLQFLIQYYNGEERAKGNILERFSAQQFPDLHSELNLSSLELGDSALYFCASSDTGTGNTIYFGEGSWLTVV.

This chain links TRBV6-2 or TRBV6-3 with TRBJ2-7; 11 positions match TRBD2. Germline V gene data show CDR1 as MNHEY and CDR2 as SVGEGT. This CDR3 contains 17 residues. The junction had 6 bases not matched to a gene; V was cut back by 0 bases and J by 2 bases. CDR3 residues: CASSYSSSGRVTYEQYF. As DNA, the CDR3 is TGTGCCAGCAGTTACTCGAGTAGCGGGAGGGTAACCTACGAGCAGTACTTC.

CDR3 bases: TGTGCCTGGAGTGTAATCCAGGGGGCTCACTATGGCTACACCTTC. It specifies CAWSVIQGAHYGYTF. This sequence joins TRBV30 and TRBJ1-2; TRBD1 matches 8 bases. This CDR3 contains 15 residues. Trimming took 0 bases from V and 3 from J; bases not matched to a gene: 6. The V gene's germline CDR1 is GTSNPN and CDR2 SVGIG (reference sequence).

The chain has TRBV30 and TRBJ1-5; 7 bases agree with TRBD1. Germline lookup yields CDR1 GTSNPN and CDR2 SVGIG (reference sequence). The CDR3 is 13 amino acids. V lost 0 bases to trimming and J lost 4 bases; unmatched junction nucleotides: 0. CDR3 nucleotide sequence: TGTGCCTGGAGTGTGGGACAGAATCAGCCCCAGCATTTT. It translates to CAWSVGQNQPQHF. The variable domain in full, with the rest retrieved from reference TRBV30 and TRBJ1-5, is SQTIHQWPATLVQPVGSPLSLECTVEGTSNPNLYWYRQAAGRGLQLLFYSVGIGQISSEVPQNLSASRPQDRQFILSSKKLLLSDSGFYLCAWSVGQNQPQHFGDGTRLSIL.

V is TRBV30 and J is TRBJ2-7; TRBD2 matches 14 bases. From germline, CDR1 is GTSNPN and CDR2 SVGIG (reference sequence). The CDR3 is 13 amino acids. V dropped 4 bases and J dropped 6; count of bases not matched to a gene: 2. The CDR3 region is CAWTTSGRGEQYF. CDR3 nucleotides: TGTGCCTGGACGACTAGCGGGAGGGGCGAGCAGTACTTC.

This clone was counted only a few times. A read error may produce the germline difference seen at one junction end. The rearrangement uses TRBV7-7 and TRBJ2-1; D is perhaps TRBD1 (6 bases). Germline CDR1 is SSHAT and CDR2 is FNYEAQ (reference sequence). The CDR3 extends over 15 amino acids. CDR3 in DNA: TGTGCTAGCAGCTTAGGGATACAGGGATACAATGAGCAGTTCTTC. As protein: CASSLGIQGYNEQFF.

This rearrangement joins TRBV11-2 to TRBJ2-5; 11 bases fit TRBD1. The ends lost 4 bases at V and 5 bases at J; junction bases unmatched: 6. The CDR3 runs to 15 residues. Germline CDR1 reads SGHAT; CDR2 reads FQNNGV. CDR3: CASSSTGQGAETQYF. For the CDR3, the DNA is TGTGCCAGCAGCTCCACTGGACAGGGGGCCGAGACCCAGTACTTC.

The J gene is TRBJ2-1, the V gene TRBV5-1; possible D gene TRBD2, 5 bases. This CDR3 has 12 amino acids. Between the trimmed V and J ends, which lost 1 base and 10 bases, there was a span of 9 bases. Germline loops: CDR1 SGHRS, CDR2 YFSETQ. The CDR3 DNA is TGCGCCAGCAGCTTGTTCGGGAAGGAGCAGTTCTTC. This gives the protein CASSLFGKEQFF.

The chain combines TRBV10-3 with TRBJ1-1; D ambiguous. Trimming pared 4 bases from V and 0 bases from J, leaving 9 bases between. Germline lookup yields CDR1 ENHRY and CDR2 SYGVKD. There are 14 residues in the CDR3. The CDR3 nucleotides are TGTGCCATCAGTGTCGACCGAATGAACACTGAAGCTTTCTTT. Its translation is CAISVDRMNTEAFF.

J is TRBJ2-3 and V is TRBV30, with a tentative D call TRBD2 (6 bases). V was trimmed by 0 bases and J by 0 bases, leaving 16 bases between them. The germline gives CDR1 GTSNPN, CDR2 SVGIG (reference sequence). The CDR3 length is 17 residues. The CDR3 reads CAWSVAGGQTSTDTQYF. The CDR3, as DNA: TGTGCCTGGAGTGTAGCGGGTGGACAAACTAGCACAGATACGCAGTATTTT.

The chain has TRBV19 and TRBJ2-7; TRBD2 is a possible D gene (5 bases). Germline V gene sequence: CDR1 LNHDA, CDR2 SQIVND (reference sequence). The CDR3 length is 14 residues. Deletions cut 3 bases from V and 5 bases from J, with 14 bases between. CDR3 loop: CASSINTGTDEQYF. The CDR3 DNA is TGTGCCAGTAGTATCAACACGGGAACCGACGAGCAGTACTTC.

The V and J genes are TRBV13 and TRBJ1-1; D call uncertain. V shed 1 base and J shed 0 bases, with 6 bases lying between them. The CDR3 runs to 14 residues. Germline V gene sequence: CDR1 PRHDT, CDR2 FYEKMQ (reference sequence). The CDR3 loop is CASSLEGVNTEAFF. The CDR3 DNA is TGTGCCAGCAGCTTAGAAGGCGTGAACACTGAAGCTTTCTTT.

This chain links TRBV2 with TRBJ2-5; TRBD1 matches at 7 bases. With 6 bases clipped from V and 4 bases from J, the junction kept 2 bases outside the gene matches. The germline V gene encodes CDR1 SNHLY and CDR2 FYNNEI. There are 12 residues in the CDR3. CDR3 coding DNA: TGTGCCAGCAGGCGGACAGGAGAGACCCAGTACTTC. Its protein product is CASRRTGETQYF.

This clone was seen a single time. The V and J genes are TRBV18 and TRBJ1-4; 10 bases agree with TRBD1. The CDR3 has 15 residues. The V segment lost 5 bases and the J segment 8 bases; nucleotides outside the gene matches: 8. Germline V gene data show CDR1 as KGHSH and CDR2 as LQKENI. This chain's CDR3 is CASSGTTGGTEKLFF. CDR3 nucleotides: TGTGCCAGCTCAGGAACGACAGGGGGCACGGAAAAACTGTTTTTT.

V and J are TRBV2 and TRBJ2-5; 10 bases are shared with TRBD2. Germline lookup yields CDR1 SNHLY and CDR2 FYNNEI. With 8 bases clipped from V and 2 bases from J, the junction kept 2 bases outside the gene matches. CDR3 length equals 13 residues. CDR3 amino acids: CASRSGGQETQYF. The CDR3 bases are TGTGCCAGCCGTAGCGGGGGGCAAGAGACCCAGTACTTC.

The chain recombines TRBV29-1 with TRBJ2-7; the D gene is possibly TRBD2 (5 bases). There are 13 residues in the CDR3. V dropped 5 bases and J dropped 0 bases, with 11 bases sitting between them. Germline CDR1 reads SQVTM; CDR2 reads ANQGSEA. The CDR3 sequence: CSVSDFSSYEQYF. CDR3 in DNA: TGCAGCGTTTCGGACTTCAGCTCCTACGAGCAGTACTTC.

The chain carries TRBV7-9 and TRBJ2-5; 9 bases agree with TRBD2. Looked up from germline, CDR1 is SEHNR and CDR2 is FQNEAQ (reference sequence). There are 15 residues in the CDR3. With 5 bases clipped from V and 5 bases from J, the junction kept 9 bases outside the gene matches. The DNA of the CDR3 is TGTGCCAGCAGCCTACCTGGGAGCGGGAGGGAGACCCAGTACTTC. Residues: CASSLPGSGRETQYF.

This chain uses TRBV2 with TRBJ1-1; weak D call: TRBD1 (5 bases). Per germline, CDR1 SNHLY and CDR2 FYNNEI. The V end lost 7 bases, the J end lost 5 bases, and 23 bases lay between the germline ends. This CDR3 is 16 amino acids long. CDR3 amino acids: CASTFIQVLWRTEAFF. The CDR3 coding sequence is TGTGCCAGCACATTCATACAGGTTTTATGGAGGACTGAAGCTTTCTTT.

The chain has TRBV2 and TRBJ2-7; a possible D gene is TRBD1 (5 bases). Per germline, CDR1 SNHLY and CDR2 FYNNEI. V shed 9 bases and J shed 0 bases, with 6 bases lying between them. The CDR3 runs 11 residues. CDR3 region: CASGASYEQYF. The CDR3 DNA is TGTGCCAGTGGGGCCTCCTACGAGCAGTACTTC.

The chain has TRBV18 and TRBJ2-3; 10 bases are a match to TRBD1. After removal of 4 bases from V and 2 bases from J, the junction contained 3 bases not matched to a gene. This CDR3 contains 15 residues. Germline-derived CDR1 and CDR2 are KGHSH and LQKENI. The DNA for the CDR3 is TGTGCCAGCTCACGGGACAGGGGATACACAGATACGCAGTATTTT. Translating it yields CASSRDRGYTDTQYF.

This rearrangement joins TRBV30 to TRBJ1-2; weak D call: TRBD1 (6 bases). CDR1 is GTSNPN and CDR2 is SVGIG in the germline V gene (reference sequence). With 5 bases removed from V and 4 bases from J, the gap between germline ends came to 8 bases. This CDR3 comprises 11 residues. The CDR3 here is CAWGRGYGYTF. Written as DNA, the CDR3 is TGTGCCTGGGGCAGGGGCTATGGCTACACCTTC. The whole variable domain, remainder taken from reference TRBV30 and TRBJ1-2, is SQTIHQWPATLVQPVGSPLSLECTVEGTSNPNLYWYRQAAGRGLQLLFYSVGIGQISSEVPQNLSASRPQDRQFILSSKKLLLSDSGFYLCAWGRGYGYTFGSGTRLTVV.